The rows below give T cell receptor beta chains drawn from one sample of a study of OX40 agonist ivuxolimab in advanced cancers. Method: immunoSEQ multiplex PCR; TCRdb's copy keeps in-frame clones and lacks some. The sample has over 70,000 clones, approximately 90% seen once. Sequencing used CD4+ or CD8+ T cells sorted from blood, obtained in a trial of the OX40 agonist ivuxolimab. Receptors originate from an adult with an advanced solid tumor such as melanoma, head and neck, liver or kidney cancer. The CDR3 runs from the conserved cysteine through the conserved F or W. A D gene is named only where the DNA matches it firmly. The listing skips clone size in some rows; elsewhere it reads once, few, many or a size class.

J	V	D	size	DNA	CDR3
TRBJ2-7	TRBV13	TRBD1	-	TGTGCCAGCAGCTTAGCCCGGGACAGGGGGAACGAGCAGTACTTC	CASSLARDRGNEQYF
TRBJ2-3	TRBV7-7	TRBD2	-	TGTGCTAGCAGCCAATCTAGCGGGAGGGCATCAGATACGCAGTATTTT	CASSQSSGRASDTQYF
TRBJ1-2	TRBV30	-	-	TGTGCCTGGAGTGTAGGCGGTGGAGGCTACACCTTC	CAWSVGGGGYTF
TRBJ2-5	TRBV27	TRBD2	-	TGTGCCAGCAGTACAGGAGGACTAGCGGGAGATGGGGAGACCCAGTACTTC	CASSTGGLAGDGETQYF
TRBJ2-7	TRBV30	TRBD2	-	TGTGCCTGGAGGGACCTAGCGGGAGAGGGGTCCTACGAGCAGTACTTC	CAWRDLAGEGSYEQYF
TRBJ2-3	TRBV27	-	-	TGTGCCAGTAAGGTGGGCGCGAGCACAGATACGCAGTATTTT	CASKVGASTDTQYF
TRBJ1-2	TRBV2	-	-	TGTGCCAGCAGTCGAGGACAGCACTATGGCTACACCTTC	CASSRGQHYGYTF
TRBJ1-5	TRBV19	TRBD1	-	TGTGCCAGTAGTATAAGCGCCGGGACAGGGTATAGCAATCAGCCCCAGCATTTT	CASSISAGTGYSNQPQHF
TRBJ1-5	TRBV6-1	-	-	TGTGCCAGCACCCTCCTGTGGGAGGGAGGGCAGCCCCAGCATTTT	CASTLLWEGGQPQHF
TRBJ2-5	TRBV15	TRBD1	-	TGTGCCACCACCCCCCGGGACAGGGGATGGCAAGAGACCCAGTACTTC	CATTPRDRGWQETQYF
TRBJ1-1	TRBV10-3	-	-	TGTGCCATCAGTGAGTCAGGGGGAGGAGGGACTGAAGCTTTCTTT	CAISESGGGGTEAFF
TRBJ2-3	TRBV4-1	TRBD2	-	TGCGCCAGCAGCCATGTGATAGCGGGAGTCACAGATACGCAGTATTTT	CASSHVIAGVTDTQYF
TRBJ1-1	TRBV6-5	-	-	TGTGCCAGCAGTTACTTAGGCCACTTGAACACTGAAGCTTTCTTT	CASSYLGHLNTEAFF
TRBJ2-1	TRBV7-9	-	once	TGTGCCAGCAGCTTGGGGGTGGAAGAGCAGTTCTTC	CASSLGVEEQFF
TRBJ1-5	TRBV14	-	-	TGTGCCAGCAGCCAAGGAAGTGGAAGCAATCAGCCCCAGCATTTT	CASSQGSGSNQPQHF
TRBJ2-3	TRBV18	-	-	TGTGCCAGCTCACCACAAGGACCTACTAGCACAGATACGCAGTATTTT	CASSPQGPTSTDTQYF
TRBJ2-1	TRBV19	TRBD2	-	TGTGCCATCTCTGCAGGGACTAGCGGTGACAATGAGCAGTTCTTC	CAISAGTSGDNEQFF
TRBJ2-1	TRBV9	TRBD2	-	TGTGCCAGCAGCGTCCGTGCGCGGGAGGTCTATGATGAGCAGTTCTTC	CASSVRAREVYDEQFF
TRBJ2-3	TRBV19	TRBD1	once	TGTGCCAGTAGTATCCCGGGACAGGGGGCATCAGATACGCAGTATTTT	CASSIPGQGASDTQYF
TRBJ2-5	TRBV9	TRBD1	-	TGTGCCAGCAGCTTTCGACAGGGAGAGACCCAGTACTTC	CASSFRQGETQYF
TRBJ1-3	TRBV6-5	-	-	TGTGCCAGCAGACTCGACACCTCTGGAAACACCATATATTTT	CASRLDTSGNTIYF
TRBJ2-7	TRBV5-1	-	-	TGCGCCAGCAGCTTTGCACCATCCTACGAGCAGTACTTC	CASSFAPSYEQYF
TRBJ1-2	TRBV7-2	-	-	TGTGCCAGCAGCTTAGGCCCCTACGGCAGGGACAAGGGCTATGGCTACACCTTC	CASSLGPYGRDKGYGYTF
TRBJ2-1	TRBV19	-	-	TGTGCCAGTAGTATTGAGGAAAGGGGGGTTGAGCAGTTCTTC	CASSIEERGVEQFF
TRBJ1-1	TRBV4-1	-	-	TGCGCCAGCCGTCCTTTAAAGGGTGGCGAAAGTAGCACTGAAGCTTTCTTT	CASRPLKGGESSTEAFF
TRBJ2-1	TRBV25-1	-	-	TGTGCCAGCAGTGCCCGGGACTCACGGCGGGGTGAGCAGTTCTTC	CASSARDSRRGEQFF
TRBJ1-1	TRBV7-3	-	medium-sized	TGTGCCAGCAGCTTAGGTTCCCAGGTGAACACTGAAGCTTTCTTT	CASSLGSQVNTEAFF
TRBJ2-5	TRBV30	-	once	TGTGCCTGGAGTGTACGAGGGGCTCAGCAGACCCAGTACTTC	CAWSVRGAQQTQYF
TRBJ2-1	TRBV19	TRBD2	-	TGTGCCAGTAGTTCAAATAGCGGGGGAGGCGAGGGGCAGTTCTTC	CASSSNSGGGEGQFF
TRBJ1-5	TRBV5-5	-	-	TGTGCCAGCAGCTTCAGGACTAGCAATCAGCCCCAGCATTTT	CASSFRTSNQPQHF
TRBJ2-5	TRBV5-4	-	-	TGTGCCAGCAGCGAAGGAGGGTACTTACGAGAGACCCAGTACTTC	CASSEGGYLRETQYF
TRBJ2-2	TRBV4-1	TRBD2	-	TGCGCCAGCAGCCAAGCCACTGGGATTTTAGGGACTAGCGACACCGGGGAGCTGTTTTTT	CASSQATGILGTSDTGELFF
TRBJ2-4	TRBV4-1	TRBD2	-	TGCGCCAGCAGCCAAGGACAACTAGCGGGAGTAACGGCCAAAAACATTCAGTACTTC	CASSQGQLAGVTAKNIQYF
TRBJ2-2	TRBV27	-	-	TGTGCCAGCAGTCTTGATCCCGCTACCGGGGAGCTGTTTTTT	CASSLDPATGELFF
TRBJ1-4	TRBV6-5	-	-	TGTGCCAGCAGCAAACGACAGGCGCGAAATGAAAAACTGTTTTTT	CASSKRQARNEKLFF
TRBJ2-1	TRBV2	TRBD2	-	TGTGCCAGCATTCCGGGAGGGCTAGCGGGAGGCCATAGCTCCTACAATGAGCAGTTCTTC	CASIPGGLAGGHSSYNEQFF
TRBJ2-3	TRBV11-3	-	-	TGTGCCAGCAGCTTATGGTCCGGATGGGGTACAGATACGCAGTATTTT	CASSLWSGWGTDTQYF
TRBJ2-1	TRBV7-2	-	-	TGTGCCAGCAGCTTAGTGCCCCGCCTCAATGAGCAGTTCTTC	CASSLVPRLNEQFF
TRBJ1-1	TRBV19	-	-	TGTGCCAGTAGTATAGATTTGGACAATGGAGTGGGAAGCACTGAAGCTTTCTTT	CASSIDLDNGVGSTEAFF
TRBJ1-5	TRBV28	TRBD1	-	TGTGCCAGCACCTCACACCGGGCAGGGGGAAGTCAGCCCCAGCATTTT	CASTSHRAGGSQPQHF
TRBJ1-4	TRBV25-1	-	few	TGTGCCAGCAGAGGGGAAAAACTGTTTTTT	CASRGEKLFF
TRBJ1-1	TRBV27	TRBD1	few	TGTGCCAGCAGAAATACAGGGGCTGAAGCTTTCTTT	CASRNTGAEAFF
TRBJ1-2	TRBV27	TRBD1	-	TGTGCCAGCAGCCACCTGGGGGACAGGGAGTACTATGGCTACACCTTC	CASSHLGDREYYGYTF
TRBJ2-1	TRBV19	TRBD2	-	TGTGCCAGTAGTCGAAGCGGGAGGGCCGCACATTACAATGAGCAGTTCTTC	CASSRSGRAAHYNEQFF
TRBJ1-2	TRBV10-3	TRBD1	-	TGTGCCTCCCATACCCCCGGGACAGACTATGAAGGCTACACCTTC	CASHTPGTDYEGYTF
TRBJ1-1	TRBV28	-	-	TGTGCCAGCAGTTTACCAAACTCTTTGAACACTGAAGCTTTCTTT	CASSLPNSLNTEAFF
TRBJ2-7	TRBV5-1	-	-	TGCGCCAGCAGCGCAGGACAAGTCTACGAGCAGTACTTC	CASSAGQVYEQYF
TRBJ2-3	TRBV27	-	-	TGTGCCAGCAGTTCGGGAGATACGCAGTATTTT	CASSSGDTQYF